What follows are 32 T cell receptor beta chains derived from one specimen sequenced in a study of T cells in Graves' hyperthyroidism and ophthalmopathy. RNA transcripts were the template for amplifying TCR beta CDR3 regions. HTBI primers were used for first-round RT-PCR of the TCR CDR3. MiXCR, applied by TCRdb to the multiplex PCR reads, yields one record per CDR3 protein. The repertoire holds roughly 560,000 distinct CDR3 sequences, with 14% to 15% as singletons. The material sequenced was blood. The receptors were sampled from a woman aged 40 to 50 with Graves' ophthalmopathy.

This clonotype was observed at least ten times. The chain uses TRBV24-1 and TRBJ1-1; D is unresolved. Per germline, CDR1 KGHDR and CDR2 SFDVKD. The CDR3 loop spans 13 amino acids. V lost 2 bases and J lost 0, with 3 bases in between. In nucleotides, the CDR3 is TGTGCCACCAGTGATTGGATGAACACTGAAGCTTTCTTT. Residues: CATSDWMNTEAFF.

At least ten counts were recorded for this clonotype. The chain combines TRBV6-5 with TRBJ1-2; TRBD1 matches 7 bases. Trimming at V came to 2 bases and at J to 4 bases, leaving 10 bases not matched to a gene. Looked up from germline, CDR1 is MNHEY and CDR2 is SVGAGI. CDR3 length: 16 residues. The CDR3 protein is CASSYQGQEPGYGYTF. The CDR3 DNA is TGTGCCAGCAGTTACCAAGGACAGGAGCCCGGCTATGGCTACACCTTC.

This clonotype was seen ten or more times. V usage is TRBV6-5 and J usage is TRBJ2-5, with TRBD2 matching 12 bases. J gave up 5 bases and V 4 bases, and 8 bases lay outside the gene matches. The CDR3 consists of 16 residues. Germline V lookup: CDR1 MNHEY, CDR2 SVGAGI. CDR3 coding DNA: TGTGCCAGCAGTTGGGCTAGCGGGAGGGCCGGGGAGACCCAGTACTTC. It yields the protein CASSWASGRAGETQYF.

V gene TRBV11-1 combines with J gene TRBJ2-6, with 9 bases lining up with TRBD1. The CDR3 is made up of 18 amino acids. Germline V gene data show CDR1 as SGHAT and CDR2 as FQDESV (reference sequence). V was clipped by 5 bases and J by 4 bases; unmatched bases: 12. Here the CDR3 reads CASSPAPGQGSGANVLTF. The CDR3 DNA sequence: TGTGCCAGCAGCCCGGCGCCGGGACAGGGTAGCGGGGCCAACGTCCTGACTTTC.

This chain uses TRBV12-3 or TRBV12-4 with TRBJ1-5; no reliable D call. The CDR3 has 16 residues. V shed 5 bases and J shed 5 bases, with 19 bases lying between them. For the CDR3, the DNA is TGTGCCAGCAGTGAACCTTTCACTCGGAGGTATCAGCCCCAGCATTTT. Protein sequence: CASSEPFTRRYQPQHF.

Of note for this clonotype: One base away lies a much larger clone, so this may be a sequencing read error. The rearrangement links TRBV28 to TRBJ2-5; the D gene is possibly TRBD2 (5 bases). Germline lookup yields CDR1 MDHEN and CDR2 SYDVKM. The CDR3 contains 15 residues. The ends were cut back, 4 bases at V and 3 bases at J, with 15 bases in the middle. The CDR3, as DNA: TGTGCCAGCAGTTCGACTCTTACTAGGGAAGAGACCCAGTACTTC. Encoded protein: CASSSTLTREETQYF.

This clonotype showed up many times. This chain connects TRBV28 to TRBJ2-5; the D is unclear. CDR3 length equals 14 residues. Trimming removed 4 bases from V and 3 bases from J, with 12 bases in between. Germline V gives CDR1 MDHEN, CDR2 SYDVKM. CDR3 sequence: CASSWNPAEETQYF. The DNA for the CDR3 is TGTGCCAGCAGTTGGAATCCCGCGGAAGAGACCCAGTACTTC.

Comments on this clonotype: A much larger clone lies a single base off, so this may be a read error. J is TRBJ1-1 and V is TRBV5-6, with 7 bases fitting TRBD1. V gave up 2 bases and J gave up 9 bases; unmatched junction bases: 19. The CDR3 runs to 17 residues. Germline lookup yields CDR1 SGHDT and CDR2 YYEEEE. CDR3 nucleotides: TGTGCCAGCAGCTTAGTGGGATTAGGGGGCGCGGGAACTAAAGCTTTCTTT. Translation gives CASSLVGLGGAGTKAFF.

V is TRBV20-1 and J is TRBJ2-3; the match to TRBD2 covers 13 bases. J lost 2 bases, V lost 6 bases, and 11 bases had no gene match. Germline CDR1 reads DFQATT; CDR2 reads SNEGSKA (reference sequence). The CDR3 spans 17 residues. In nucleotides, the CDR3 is TGCAGTGCAAGCGGGACTAGCGGGATGGTCCACACAGATACGCAGTATTTT. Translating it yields CSASGTSGMVHTDTQYF.

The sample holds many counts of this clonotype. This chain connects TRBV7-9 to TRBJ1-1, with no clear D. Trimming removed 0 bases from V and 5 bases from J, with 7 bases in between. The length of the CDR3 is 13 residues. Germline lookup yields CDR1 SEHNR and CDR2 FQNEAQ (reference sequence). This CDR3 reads CASSLAPRTEAFF. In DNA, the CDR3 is TGTGCCAGCAGCTTAGCGCCCAGGACTGAAGCTTTCTTT.

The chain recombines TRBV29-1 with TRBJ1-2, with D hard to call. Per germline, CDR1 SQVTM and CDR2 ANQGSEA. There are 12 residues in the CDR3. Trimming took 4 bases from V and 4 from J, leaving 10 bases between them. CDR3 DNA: TGCAGCGTTGTAACAGCTAGCTATGGCTACACCTTC. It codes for CSVVTASYGYTF.

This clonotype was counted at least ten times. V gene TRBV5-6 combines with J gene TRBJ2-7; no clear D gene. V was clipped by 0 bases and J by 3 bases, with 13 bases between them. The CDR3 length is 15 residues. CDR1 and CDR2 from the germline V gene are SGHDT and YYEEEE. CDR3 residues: CASSLGSISFYEQYF. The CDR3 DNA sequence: TGTGCCAGCAGCTTGGGGTCCATCTCTTTCTACGAGCAGTACTTC.

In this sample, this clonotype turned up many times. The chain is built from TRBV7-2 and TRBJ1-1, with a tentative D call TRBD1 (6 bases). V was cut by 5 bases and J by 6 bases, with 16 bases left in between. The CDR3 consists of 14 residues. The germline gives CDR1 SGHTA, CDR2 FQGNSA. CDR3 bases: TGTGCCAGCAGCCAGGGCGGGGGCGGGCCTGAAGCTTTCTTT. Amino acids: CASSQGGGGPEAFF.

This CDR3 is CASSSGREVHIQYF. DNA for the CDR3: TGTGCCAGTAGTAGCGGGAGGGAGGTTCACATTCAGTACTTC. V gene TRBV28 combines with J gene TRBJ2-4, with 11 bases that match TRBD2. The CDR3 is 14 amino acids. The V gene's germline CDR1 is MDHEN and CDR2 SYDVKM. With V trimmed by 9 bases and J by 8 bases, 9 bases remained unmatched.

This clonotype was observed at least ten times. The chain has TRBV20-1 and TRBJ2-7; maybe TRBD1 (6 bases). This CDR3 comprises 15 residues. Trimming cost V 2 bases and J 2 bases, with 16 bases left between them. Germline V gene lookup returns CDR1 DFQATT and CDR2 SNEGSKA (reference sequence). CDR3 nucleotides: TGCAGTGCTAGAACCCTATCCAGGGGAACCTACGAGCAGTACTTC. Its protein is CSARTLSRGTYEQYF.

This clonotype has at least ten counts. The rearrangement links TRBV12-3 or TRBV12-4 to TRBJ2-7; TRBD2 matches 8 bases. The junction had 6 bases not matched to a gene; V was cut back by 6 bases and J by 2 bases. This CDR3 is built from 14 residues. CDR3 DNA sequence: TGTGCCAGCAGCTCAGGAGCGGGAGCCTACGAGCAGTACTTC. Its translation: CASSSGAGAYEQYF.

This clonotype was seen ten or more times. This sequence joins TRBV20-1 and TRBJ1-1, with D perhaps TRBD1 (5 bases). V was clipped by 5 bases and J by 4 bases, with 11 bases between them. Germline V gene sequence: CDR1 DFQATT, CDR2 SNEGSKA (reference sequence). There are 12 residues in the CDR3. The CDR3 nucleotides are TGCAGTGCTCAGCGGCAGGGCACTGAAGCTTTCTTT. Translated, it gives CSAQRQGTEAFF.

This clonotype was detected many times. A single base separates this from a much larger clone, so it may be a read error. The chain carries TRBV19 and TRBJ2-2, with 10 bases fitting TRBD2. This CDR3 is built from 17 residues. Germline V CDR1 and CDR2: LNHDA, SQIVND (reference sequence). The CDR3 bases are TGTGCCAGTAGTATAGGGATGCTAGCGGGAGTCACCGAGGAGCTGTTTTTT. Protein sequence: CASSIGMLAGVTEELFF.

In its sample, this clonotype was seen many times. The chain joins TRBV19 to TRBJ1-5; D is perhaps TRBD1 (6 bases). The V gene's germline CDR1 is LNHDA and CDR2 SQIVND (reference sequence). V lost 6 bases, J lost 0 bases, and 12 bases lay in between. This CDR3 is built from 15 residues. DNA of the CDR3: TGTGCCAGTAGATCGAGGGGGGATAGCAATCAGCCCCAGCATTTT. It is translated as CASRSRGDSNQPQHF.

Written as DNA, the CDR3 is TGTGCCAGCTCACCTCTGGACGGCGACCAGCCCCAGCATTTT. Amino acid sequence: CASSPLDGDQPQHF. The chain recombines TRBV18 with TRBJ1-5; D uncertain. This CDR3 region has 14 residues. Germline V lookup: CDR1 KGHSH, CDR2 LQKENI. Trimming removed 3 bases at V and 7 bases at J, with 13 bases between.

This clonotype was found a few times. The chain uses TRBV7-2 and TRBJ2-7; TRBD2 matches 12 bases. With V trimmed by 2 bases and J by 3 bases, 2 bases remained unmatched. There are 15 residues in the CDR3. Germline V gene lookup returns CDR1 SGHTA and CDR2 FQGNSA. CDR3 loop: CASSLLAGGFYEQYF. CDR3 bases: TGTGCCAGCAGCTTACTAGCGGGGGGGTTCTACGAGCAGTACTTC.

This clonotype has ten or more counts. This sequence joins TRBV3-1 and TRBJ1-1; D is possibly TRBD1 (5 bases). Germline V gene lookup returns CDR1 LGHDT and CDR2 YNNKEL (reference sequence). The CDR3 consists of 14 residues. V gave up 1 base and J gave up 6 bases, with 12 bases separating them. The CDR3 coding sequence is TGTGCCAGCAGCCAAGTTCAGGGTGGGGCTGAAGCTTTCTTT. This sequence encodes CASSQVQGGAEAFF. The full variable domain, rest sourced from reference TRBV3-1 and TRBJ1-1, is DTAVSQTPKYLVTQMGNDKSIKCEQNLGHDTMYWYKQDSKKFLKIMFSYNNKELIINETVPNRFSPKSPDKAHLNLHINSLELGDSAVYFCASSQVQGGAEAFFGQGTRLTVV.

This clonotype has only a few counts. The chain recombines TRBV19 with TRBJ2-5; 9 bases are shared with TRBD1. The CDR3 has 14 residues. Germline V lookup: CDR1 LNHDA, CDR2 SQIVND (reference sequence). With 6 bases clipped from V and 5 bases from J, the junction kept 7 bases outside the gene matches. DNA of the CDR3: TGTGCCAGTAGGTCGGGACAGGGCATGGAGACCCAGTACTTC. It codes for CASRSGQGMETQYF.

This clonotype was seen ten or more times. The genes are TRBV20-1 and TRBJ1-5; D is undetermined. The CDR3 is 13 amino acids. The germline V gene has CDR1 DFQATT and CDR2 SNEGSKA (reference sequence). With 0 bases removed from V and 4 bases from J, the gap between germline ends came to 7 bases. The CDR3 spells CSARESANQPQHF. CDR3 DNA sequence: TGCAGTGCTAGAGAGTCGGCAAATCAGCCCCAGCATTTT.

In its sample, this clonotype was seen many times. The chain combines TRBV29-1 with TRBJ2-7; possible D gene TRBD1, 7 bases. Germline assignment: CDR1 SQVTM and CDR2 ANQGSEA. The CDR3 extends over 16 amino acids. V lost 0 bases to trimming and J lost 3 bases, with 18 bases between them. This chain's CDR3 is CSVEDSAGQEGYEQYF. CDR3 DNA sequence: TGCAGCGTTGAAGATAGCGCAGGACAGGAGGGCTACGAGCAGTACTTC.

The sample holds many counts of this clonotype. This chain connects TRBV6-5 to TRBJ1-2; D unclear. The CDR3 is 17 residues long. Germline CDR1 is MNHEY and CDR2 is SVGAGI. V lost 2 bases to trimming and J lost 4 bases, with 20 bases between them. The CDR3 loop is CASSYRQPDNLAYGYTF. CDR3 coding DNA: TGTGCCAGCAGTTACCGCCAGCCAGATAATCTAGCCTATGGCTACACCTTC.

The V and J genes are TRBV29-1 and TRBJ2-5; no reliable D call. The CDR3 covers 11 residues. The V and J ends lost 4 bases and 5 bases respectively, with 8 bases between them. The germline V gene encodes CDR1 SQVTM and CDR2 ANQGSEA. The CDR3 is CSVASQETQYF. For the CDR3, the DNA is TGCAGCGTTGCCAGTCAGGAGACCCAGTACTTC.

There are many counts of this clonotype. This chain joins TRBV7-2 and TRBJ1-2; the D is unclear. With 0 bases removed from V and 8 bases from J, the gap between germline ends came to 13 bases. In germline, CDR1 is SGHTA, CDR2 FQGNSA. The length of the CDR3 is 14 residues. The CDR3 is CASSLAREVGGYTF. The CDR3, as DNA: TGTGCCAGCAGCTTAGCCCGGGAGGTGGGCGGCTACACCTTC.

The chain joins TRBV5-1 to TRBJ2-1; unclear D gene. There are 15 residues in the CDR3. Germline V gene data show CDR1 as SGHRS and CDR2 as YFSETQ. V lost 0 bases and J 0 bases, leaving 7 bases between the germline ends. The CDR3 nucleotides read TGCGCCAGCAGCTTGGGACTCTCCTCCTACAATGAGCAGTTCTTC. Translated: CASSLGLSSYNEQFF. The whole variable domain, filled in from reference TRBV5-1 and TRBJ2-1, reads KAGVTQTPRYLIKTRGQQVTLSCSPISGHRSVSWYQQTPGQGLQFLFEYFSETQRNKGNFPGRFSGRQFSNSRSEMNVSTLELGDSALYLCASSLGLSSYNEQFFGPGTRLTVL.

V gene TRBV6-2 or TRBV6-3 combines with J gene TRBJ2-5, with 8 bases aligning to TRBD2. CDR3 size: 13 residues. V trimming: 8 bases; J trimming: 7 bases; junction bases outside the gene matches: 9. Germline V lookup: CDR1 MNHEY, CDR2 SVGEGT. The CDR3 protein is CASFPAGEGTQYF. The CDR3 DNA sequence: TGTGCCAGCTTCCCAGCGGGAGAGGGGACCCAGTACTTC.

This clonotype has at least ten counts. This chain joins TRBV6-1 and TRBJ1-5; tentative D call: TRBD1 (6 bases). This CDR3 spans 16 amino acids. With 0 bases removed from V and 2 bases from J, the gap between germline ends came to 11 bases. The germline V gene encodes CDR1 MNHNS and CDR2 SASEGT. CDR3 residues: CASSEAPGVGNQPQHF. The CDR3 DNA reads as TGTGCCAGCAGTGAAGCCCCAGGGGTGGGCAATCAGCCCCAGCATTTT.

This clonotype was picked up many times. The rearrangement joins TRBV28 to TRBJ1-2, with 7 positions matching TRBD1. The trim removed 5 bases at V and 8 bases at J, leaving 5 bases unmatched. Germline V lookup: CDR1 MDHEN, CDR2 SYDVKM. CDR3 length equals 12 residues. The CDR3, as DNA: TGTGCCAGCAGTGCAGGACAGGAGGGCTACACCTTC. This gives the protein CASSAGQEGYTF.